The source of this TCR beta chain is a study of blood T cells in healthy people across ages. Primers used in a second PCR of about 6 to 11 cycles were a sample-barcoded 5' primer and a J-beta primer mix. TCRdb reprocessed the 5' RACE reads with MiXCR, giving one entry per CDR3 protein. The table shows roughly 900,000 distinct CDR3 sequences, with around 48% occurring only once. Healthy Russian Caucasian donors spanned ages roughly 6 to 100 years. Whole-study findings and limits: One million T cells yielded diversity estimates that were considered underestimates. Leaving the PBMCs unsorted stopped any conclusive comparison of naive versus antigen-experienced cells. TCR beta diversity per million T cells fell roughly linearly with age.

As to this clonotype: Its specificity is unknown.

This sequence originates from a man aged 25-40 years in good health. The sample taken for sequencing was blood.

The CDR3 DNA sequence: TGCAGTGCTAGAGCAACGCGGGGGGGCAATGAGCAGTTCTTC. Residues: CSARATRGGNEQFF. V is TRBV20-1 and J is TRBJ2-1; 9 nucleotides agree with TRBD2. Germline loops: CDR1 DFQATT, CDR2 SNEGSKA (reference sequence). CDR3 length equals 14 residues. Losses at the gene ends were 1 base for V and 6 bases for J; bases not matched to a gene: 4.